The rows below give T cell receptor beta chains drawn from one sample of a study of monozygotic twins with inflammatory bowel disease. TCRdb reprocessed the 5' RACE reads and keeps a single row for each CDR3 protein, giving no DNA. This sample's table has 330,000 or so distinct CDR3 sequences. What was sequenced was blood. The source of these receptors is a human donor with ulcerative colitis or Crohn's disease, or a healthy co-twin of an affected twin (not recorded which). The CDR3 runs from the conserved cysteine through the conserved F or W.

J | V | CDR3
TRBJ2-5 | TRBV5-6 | CASSLLQGFGETQYF
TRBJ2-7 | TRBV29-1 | CSVGTGDNYEQYF
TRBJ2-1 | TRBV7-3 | CASSSGPTGNEQFF
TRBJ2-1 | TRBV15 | CATSPTEGGAYNEQFF
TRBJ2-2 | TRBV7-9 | CASSKAAAGELFF
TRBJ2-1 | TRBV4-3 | CASSQDAASGGSEQFF
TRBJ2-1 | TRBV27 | CASSLGDDEQFF
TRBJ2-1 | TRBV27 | CASSSGAAGGSYNEQFF
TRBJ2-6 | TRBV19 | CASSPSTGAYSGANVLTF
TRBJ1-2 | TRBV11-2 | CASSSLMEAGGYTF
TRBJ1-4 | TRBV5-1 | CASSLTASDEKLFF
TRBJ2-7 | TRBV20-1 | CSAREFRREQDF
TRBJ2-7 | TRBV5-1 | CASSFAGSRDEQYF
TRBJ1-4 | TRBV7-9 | CASSSAEGNEKLFF
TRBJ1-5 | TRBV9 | CASSSQPVRDKTPHQPQHF
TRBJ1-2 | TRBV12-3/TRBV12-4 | CASSPPGTLSNYGYTF
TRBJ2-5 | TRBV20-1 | CSARRGGDGETQYF
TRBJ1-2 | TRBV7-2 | CASSLLTGGYGYTF
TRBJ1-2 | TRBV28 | CASSLAGRGYGYTF
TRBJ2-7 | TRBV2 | CASSEPDRAGSYEQYF
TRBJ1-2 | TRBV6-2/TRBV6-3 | CASSYGQELHYGYTF
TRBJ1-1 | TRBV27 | CASSLHTGSGAEAFF
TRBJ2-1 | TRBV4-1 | CASSHGLRSSGVSSYNEQFF
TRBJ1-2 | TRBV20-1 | CSAGDRVYGYTF
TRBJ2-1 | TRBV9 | CASSGLGLSYNEQFF
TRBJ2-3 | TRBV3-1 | CASRQPGRAGDTQYF
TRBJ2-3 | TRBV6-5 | CASSYRGASTDTQYF
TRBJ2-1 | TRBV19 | CASSFQVKVEQFF
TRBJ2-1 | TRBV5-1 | CASSFNGGLNEQFF
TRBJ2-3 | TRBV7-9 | CASSFFGDTQYF
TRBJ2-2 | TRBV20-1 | CSAASGGQYYTGELFF
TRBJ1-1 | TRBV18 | CASSQFQGKNTEAFF
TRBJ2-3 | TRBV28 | CASNRDSTDTQYF
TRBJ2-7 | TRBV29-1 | CSVLAGDNEQYF
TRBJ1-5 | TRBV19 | CASSPTGMSNQPQHF
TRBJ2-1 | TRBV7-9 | CASSARSYNEQFF
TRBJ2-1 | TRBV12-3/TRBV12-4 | CASILRLPNEQLF
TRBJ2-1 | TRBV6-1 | CASSPGATAGEQFF
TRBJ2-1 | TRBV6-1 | CASRRGQGVFSNEQFF
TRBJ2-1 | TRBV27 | CASSNSGPKYNEQFF
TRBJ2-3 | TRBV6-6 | CASSPPGVEDTQYF
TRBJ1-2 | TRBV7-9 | CASRPPGTDGYTF
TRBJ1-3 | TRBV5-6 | CASTLNGGLENTIYF
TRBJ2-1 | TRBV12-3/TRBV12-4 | CASSHPMTVSYNEQFF
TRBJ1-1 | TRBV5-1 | CASSLETGTGTEAFF
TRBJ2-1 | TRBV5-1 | CASSFVGADEQFF
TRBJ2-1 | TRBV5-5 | CASSFSGTGTSEQFF
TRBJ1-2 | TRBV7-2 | CASSPSGSHGYTF
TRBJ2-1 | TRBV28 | CASRRGGAYNEQFF
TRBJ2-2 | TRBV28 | CASSFSGQGAHGELFF
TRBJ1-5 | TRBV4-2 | CASSQERGQPQHF
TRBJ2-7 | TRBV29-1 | CSAGQGGVYEQYF